This T cell receptor beta chain came from a study of blood T cell repertoires in COVID-19. Study-wide context: The cDNA or gDNA used as material had been derived from T cells, B-cell-depleted T cells, or PBMCs.

This table comes from immunoSEQ multiplex PCR, and its TCRdb copy is limited to in-frame clones, with some not included. The repertoire has about 140,000 clones, 65% to 80% of them found once; the top ten carry roughly 14%. Germline V CDR1 and CDR2: MNHEY, SVGAGI. Trimming left V 6 bases short and J 3 bases short, with 15 bases between. This CDR3 has 14 amino acids. The sample consisted of peripheral blood. The sequence was collected from a man aged 80 or over with acute or convalescent COVID-19. The gene calls are TRBV6-5 and TRBJ2-7; a weak D match, TRBD1 (5 bases). Here the CDR3 DNA reads TGTGCCAGCAGACCAGGGTCCTATCTCTACGAGCAGTACTTC. Its protein is CASRPGSYLYEQYF.